This entry lists 4 T cell receptor beta chains sequenced from one sample in a study of graft-versus-host responses after intestinal transplantation. Here immunoSEQ multiplex PCR was the method, and the copy in TCRdb shows in-frame clones only, minus some. The sample lists 21,000 or so clones; about 60% were seen once. Sequenced material: alloreactive CD4+ T cells from a mixed lymphocyte reaction culture, taken before intestinal transplant. The sample's subset: CFSE-low proliferating T cells sorted from approximately six-day pre-transplant mixed lymphocyte reaction (GvH or HvG direction). These receptor sequences come from a human patient who received an intestinal transplant.

The V call is TRBV6-5, the J call TRBJ2-3; D uncertain. V was shortened by 5 bases and J by 3 bases, with 12 bases between the two germline ends. The CDR3 is 14 residues long. Germline V gene sequence: CDR1 MNHEY, CDR2 SVGAGI. Here the CDR3 DNA reads TGTGCCAGCAGTAGAAACAGAAGAACAGATACGCAGTATTTT. This encodes CASSRNRRTDTQYF.

V is TRBV18 and J is TRBJ2-7, with 10 bases aligning to TRBD2. Germline V gene sequence: CDR1 KGHSH, CDR2 LQKENI. This CDR3 contains 13 residues. The trim removed 6 bases at V and 4 bases at J, leaving 3 bases unmatched. This chain's CDR3 is CASSTSGSYEQYF. DNA for the CDR3: TGTGCCAGCTCGACTAGCGGGTCATACGAGCAGTACTTC.

The V call is TRBV14, the J call TRBJ1-1; no definite D call. The CDR3 contains 12 residues. CDR1 is SGHDN, CDR2 FVKESK, per germline. Trimming cost V 3 bases and J 2 bases, with 4 bases left between them. The CDR3 nucleotides are TGTGCCAGCAGCCATTTAAACACTGAAGCTTTCTTT. Translation: CASSHLNTEAFF.

This clone was counted once. This chain links TRBV7-9 with TRBJ1-6; 8 nucleotides agree with TRBD1. The CDR3 has 14 residues. Unmatched junction bases numbered 7, after V lost 5 bases and J lost 10 bases. CDR1 is SEHNR and CDR2 is FQNEAQ in the germline V gene (reference sequence). CDR3 protein: CASSLGQGPSPLHF. Written as DNA, the CDR3 is TGTGCCAGCAGCCTCGGACAGGGCCCATCACCCCTCCACTTT.